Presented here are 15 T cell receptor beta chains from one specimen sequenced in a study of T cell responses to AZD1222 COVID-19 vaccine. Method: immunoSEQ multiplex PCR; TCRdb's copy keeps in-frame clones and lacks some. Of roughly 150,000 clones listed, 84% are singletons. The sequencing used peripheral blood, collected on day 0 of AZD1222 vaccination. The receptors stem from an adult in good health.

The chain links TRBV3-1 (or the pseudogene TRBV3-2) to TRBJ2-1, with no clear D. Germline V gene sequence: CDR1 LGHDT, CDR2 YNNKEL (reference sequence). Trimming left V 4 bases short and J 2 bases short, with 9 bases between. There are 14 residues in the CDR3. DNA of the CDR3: TGTGCCAGCAGCCCCCGTCCAGCCTACAATGAGCAGTTCTTC. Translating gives CASSPRPAYNEQFF.

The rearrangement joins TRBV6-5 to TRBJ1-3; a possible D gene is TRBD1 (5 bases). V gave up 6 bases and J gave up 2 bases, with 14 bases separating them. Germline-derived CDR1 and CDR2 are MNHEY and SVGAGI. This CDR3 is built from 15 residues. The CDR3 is CASSPDLGAGNTIYF. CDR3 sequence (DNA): TGTGCCAGCAGCCCCGACTTAGGGGCTGGAAACACCATATATTTT.

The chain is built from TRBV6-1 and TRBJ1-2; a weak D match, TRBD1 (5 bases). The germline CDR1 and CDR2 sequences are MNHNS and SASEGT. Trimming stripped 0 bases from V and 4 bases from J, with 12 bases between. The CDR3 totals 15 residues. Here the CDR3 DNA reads TGTGCCAGCAGTGAAGCGTATGGGGGAAGCTATGGCTACACCTTC. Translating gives CASSEAYGGSYGYTF.

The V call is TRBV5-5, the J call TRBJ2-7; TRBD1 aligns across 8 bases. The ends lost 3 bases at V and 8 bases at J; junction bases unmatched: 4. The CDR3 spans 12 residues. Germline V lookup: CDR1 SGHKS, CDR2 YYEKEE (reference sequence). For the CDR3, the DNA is TGTGCCAGCAGCTACGGACAGGGAAAGCAGTACTTC. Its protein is CASSYGQGKQYF.

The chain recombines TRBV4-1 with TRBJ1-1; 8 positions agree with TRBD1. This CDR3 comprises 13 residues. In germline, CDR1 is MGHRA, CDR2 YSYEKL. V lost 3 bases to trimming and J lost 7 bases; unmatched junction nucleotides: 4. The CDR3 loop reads CASSQRTGIEAFF. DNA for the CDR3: TGCGCCAGCAGCCAGCGGACAGGGATTGAAGCTTTCTTT.

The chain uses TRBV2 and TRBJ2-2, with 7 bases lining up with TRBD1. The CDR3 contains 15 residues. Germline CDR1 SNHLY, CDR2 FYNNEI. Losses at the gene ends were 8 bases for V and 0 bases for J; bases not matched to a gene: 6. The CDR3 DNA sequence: TGTGCCAGCTGTCCCGGACAGGCGAACACCGGGGAGCTGTTTTTT. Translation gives CASCPGQANTGELFF.

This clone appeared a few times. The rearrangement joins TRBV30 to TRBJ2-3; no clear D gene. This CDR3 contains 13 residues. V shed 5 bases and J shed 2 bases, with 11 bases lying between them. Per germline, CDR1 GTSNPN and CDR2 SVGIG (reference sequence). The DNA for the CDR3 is TGTGCCTGGGGGTCCGTTCCCACAGATACGCAGTATTTT. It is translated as CAWGSVPTDTQYF.

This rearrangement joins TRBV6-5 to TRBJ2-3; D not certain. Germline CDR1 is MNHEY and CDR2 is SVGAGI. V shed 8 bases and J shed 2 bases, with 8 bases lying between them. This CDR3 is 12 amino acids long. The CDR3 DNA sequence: TGTGCCAGCGTTTCTTCCACAGATACGCAGTATTTT. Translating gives CASVSSTDTQYF.

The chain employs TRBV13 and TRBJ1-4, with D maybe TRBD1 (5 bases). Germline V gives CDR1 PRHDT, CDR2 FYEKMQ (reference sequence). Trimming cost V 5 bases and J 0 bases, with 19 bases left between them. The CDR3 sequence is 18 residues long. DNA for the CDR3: TGTGCCAGCAGCCCGTACCAGGGTCTGTTTTCAACTAATGAAAAACTGTTTTTT. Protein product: CASSPYQGLFSTNEKLFF.

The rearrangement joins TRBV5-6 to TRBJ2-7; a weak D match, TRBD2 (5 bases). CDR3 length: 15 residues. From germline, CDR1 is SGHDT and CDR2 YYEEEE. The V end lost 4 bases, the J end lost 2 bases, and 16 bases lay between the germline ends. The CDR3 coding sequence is TGTGCCAGCAGCCCCCGTCCCGGGAAAACCTACGAGCAGTACTTC. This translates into CASSPRPGKTYEQYF. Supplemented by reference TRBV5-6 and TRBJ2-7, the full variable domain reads DAGVTQSPTHLIKTRGQQVTLRCSPKSGHDTVSWYQQALGQGPQFIFQYYEEEERQRGNFPDRFSGHQFPNYSSELNVNALLLGDSALYLCASSPRPGKTYEQYFGPGTRLTVT.

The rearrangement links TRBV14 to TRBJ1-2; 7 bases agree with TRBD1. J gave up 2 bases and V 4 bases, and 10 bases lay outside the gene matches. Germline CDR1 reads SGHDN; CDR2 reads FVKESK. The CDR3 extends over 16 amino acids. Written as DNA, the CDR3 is TGTGCCAGCAGCCCCCCTGAGACAGGGCGAAACTATGGCTACACCTTC. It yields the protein CASSPPETGRNYGYTF.

Here the CDR3 reads CASNPGTGSYEQYF. CDR3 sequence (DNA): TGTGCCAGCAACCCCGGGACAGGCTCATACGAGCAGTACTTC. The rearrangement uses TRBV9 and TRBJ2-7, with 8 bases matching TRBD1. The junction had 9 bases not matched to a gene; V was cut back by 6 bases and J by 4 bases. CDR1 is SGDLS and CDR2 is YYNGEE in the germline V gene. The CDR3 sequence is 14 residues long.

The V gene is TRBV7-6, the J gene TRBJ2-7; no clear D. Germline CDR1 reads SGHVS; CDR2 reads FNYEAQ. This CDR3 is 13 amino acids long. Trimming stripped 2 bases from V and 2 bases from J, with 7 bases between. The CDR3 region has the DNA TGTGCCAGCAGCTTATTGGGAACCTACGAGCAGTACTTC. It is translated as CASSLLGTYEQYF.

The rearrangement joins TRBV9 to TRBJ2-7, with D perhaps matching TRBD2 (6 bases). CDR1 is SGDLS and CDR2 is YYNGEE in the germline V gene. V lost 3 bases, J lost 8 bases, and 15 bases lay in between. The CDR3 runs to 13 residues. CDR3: CASSGELRGQQYF. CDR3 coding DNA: TGTGCCAGCAGCGGAGAGCTGCGGGGTCAGCAGTACTTC.

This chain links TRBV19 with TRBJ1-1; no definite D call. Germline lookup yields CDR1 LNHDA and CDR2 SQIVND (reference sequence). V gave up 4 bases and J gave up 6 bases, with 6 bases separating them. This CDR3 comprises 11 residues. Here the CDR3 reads CASSTASEAFF. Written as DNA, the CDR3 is TGTGCCAGTAGTACCGCCTCTGAAGCTTTCTTT. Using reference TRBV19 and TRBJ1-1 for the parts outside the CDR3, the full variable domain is DGGITQSPKYLFRKEGQNVTLSCEQNLNHDAMYWYRQDPGQGLRLIYYSQIVNDFQKGDIAEGYSVSREKKESFPLTVTSAQKNPTAFYLCASSTASEAFFGQGTRLTVV.